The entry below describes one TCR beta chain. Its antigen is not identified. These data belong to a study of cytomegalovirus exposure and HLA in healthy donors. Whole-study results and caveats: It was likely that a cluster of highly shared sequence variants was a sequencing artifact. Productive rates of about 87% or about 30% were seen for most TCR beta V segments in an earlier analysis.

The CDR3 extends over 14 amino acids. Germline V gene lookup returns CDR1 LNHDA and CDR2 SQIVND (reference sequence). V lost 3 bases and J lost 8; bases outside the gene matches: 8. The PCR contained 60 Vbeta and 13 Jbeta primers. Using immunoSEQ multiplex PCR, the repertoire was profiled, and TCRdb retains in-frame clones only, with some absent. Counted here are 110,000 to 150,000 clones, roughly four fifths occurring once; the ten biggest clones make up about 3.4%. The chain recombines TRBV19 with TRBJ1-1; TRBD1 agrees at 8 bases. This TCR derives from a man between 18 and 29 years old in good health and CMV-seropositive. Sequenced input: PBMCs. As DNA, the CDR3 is TGTGCCAGTAGTATGAGCGGACAGGGAGTAGAAGCTTTCTTT. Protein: CASSMSGQGVEAFF.